This T cell receptor (beta chain) was recovered during a study of human T cells and chemical hapten exposure. Study at large: Minor pooled library volume differences mainly drove per-sample TCR yield variation.

MiXCR was run by TCRdb on the RACE reads, yielding one entry per CDR3 protein. This table has about 43,000 distinct CDR3 sequences, over 3% appearing once. Described time point: patch test 2, 6 weeks after DPC sensitization. The treatment is: therapeutic diphenylcyclopropenone sensitization with weekly scalp DPC. Whole-study findings and limits: Counts of TCRs expanded at PT1 correlated positively with patch test score.

V was pared by 0 bases and J by 2 bases, with 3 bases of the junction left unmatched. CDR1 and CDR2 from the germline V gene are MNHEY and SVGAGI. The CDR3 loop spans 15 amino acids. There are many counts of this clonotype. Its antigen is not identified. The sequence derives from a man aged 40-50 years with alopecia areata. Some clones in this sample may be carry-over from other donors' samples. This chain connects TRBV6-5 to TRBJ2-5; 7 nucleotides line up with TRBD1. Here the sequenced sample was whole blood, taken in connection with sensitization to the hapten diphenylcyclopropenone (DPC). The CDR3 reads CASSYSGTEQETQYF. The CDR3, as DNA: TGTGCCAGCAGTTACTCCGGGACAGAGCAAGAGACCCAGTACTTC.